The rows below give T cell receptor beta chains drawn from one sample of a study of vaccination and CD4 T cells after COVID-19. These receptors have no identified antigens. TCRdb reanalysed the PCR reads using MiXCR and keeps one entry per CDR3 protein. The repertoire holds about 7,200 distinct CDR3 sequences, about 46% seen once, with approximately 15% in the top ten. Sequences were obtained from CD4+ T cells from blood, cultured in vitro. These TCRs come from a human donor in good health. The CDR3 runs from the conserved cysteine through the conserved F or W. The order of the fields is V gene, J gene, D gene, clone size, CDR3 DNA, CDR3 protein. The D gene is left open where the match is weak. Expanded clones are given a class, and other clones once, few, many or no size at all.

V: TRBV6-1
J: TRBJ2-3
D: .
size: few
DNA: TGTGCCAGCAGGGAAGGGGGTCCCACAGATACGCAGTATTTT
CDR3: CASREGGPTDTQYF

V: TRBV6-5
J: TRBJ1-4
D: .
size: .
DNA: TGTGCCAGCAGTTACTACTCGGGGGCTAATGAAAAACTGTTTTTT
CDR3: CASSYYSGANEKLFF

V: TRBV6-4
J: TRBJ2-2
D: .
size: .
DNA: TGTGCCAGCAGTGACGGGGACACCGGGGAGCTGTTTTTT
CDR3: CASSDGDTGELFF

V: TRBV6-5
J: TRBJ1-1
D: .
size: few
DNA: TGTGCCAGCAGTTATTTGTCTCCCTGGTATGAAGCTTTCTTT
CDR3: CASSYLSPWYEAFF

V: TRBV11-1
J: TRBJ2-2
D: .
size: .
DNA: TGTGCCAGCAGCTCCGGGGATAACACCGGGGAGCTGTTTTTT
CDR3: CASSSGDNTGELFF

V: TRBV6-5
J: TRBJ1-2
D: .
size: few
DNA: TGTGCCAGCAGTTACTCATATACTACAGGGAACTATGGCTACACCTTC
CDR3: CASSYSYTTGNYGYTF

V: TRBV7-9
J: TRBJ1-1
D: TRBD1
size: few
DNA: TGTGCCAGCAGCCGACAGGGGACGGGATGGGACACTGAAGCTTTCTTT
CDR3: CASSRQGTGWDTEAFF

V: TRBV15
J: TRBJ1-4
D: .
size: few
DNA: TGTGCCACCAGCAGAGAGCAGGGTCCTGAAAAACTGTTTTTT
CDR3: CATSREQGPEKLFF

V: TRBV2
J: TRBJ2-3
D: .
size: .
DNA: TGTGCCAGCAGTGAAGCGGGGGTAGTCACAGATACGCAGTATTTT
CDR3: CASSEAGVVTDTQYF

V: TRBV7-9
J: TRBJ1-5
D: .
size: few
DNA: TGTGCCAGCAGCTTAGCAGGACAGCCCCAGCATTTT
CDR3: CASSLAGQPQHF

V: TRBV24-1
J: TRBJ2-3
D: .
size: few
DNA: TGTGCCACCAGTGGGGGCACAGATACGCAGTATTTT
CDR3: CATSGGTDTQYF

V: TRBV6-1
J: TRBJ1-2
D: .
size: .
DNA: TGTGCCAGCAGTGAACCCGCCTATGGCTACACCTTC
CDR3: CASSEPAYGYTF

V: TRBV27
J: TRBJ1-2
D: .
size: .
DNA: TGTGCCAGCACGGCGGGGACCGAGGGGGTGGTAAGAAGCTACACCTTC
CDR3: CASTAGTEGVVRSYTF

V: TRBV27
J: TRBJ1-1
D: .
size: .
DNA: TGTGCCAGCAGTTTATACAAGGGGATGAACACTGAAGCTTTCTTT
CDR3: CASSLYKGMNTEAFF

V: TRBV2
J: TRBJ1-1
D: .
size: .
DNA: TGTGCCAGCAGTGACCCACGGGATAACACTGAAGCTTTCTTT
CDR3: CASSDPRDNTEAFF

V: TRBV2
J: TRBJ2-2
D: TRBD2
size: .
DNA: TGTGCCAGCAGTGATTCCCGGGGGGAGAACACCGGGGAGCTGTTTTTT
CDR3: CASSDSRGENTGELFF

V: TRBV10-3
J: TRBJ1-5
D: .
size: medium-sized
DNA: TGTGCCATCAGTGAGCAGGGAGTCAACAATCAGCCCCAGCATTTT
CDR3: CAISEQGVNNQPQHF

V: TRBV6-1
J: TRBJ1-3
D: .
size: .
DNA: TGTGCCAGCAACCCTTCAGGCACTCGTGGTGGAAACACCATATATTTT
CDR3: CASNPSGTRGGNTIYF

V: TRBV29-1
J: TRBJ2-2
D: .
size: few
DNA: TGCAGTGCTGACAGGCCGAACACCGGGGAGCTGTTTTTT
CDR3: CSADRPNTGELFF

V: TRBV7-3
J: TRBJ1-1
D: .
size: medium-sized
DNA: TGTGCCAGCAGCTTATTCTCCTACACTGAAGCTTTCTTT
CDR3: CASSLFSYTEAFF

V: TRBV5-6
J: TRBJ2-5
D: TRBD2
size: .
DNA: TGTGCCAGCAGCTCGCCGGGGGGGAGGCAAGAGACCCAGTACTTC
CDR3: CASSSPGGRQETQYF

V: TRBV19
J: TRBJ1-2
D: .
size: .
DNA: TGTGCCAGTAGTATTTCTTCGGTGAGTGGCTACACCTTC
CDR3: CASSISSVSGYTF

V: TRBV5-4
J: TRBJ2-3
D: TRBD2
size: .
DNA: TGTGCCAGCAGCACACTAGCGGGGGGCCTCCTGCTTAGCACAGATACGCAGTATTTT
CDR3: CASSTLAGGLLLSTDTQYF

V: TRBV12-3/TRBV12-4
J: TRBJ1-5
D: .
size: .
DNA: TGTGCCAGCAGTGCCTGGGCAGGGGACGATCAGCCCCAGCATTTT
CDR3: CASSAWAGDDQPQHF

V: TRBV6-1
J: TRBJ2-7
D: .
size: .
DNA: TGTGCCAGCAGTGAAGGCTACTCCTACGAGCAGTACTTC
CDR3: CASSEGYSYEQYF

V: TRBV11-1
J: TRBJ2-5
D: .
size: .
DNA: TGTGCCAGCAGCTTAGATGTAGAGACCCAGTACTTC
CDR3: CASSLDVETQYF

V: TRBV6-1
J: TRBJ1-3
D: .
size: .
DNA: TGTGCCAGCACCGACCGGACCTCTGGAAACACCATATATTTT
CDR3: CASTDRTSGNTIYF

V: TRBV20-1
J: TRBJ2-3
D: .
size: few
DNA: TGCAGTGCTAGAGACCCTAGCTCAGATACGCAGTATTTT
CDR3: CSARDPSSDTQYF

V: TRBV20-1
J: TRBJ2-3
D: TRBD2
size: .
DNA: TGCAGTGTCGGCGGGGGGGCAGATACGCAGTATTTT
CDR3: CSVGGGADTQYF

V: TRBV6-4
J: TRBJ1-5
D: .
size: few
DNA: TGTGCCAGCACCTCACGACGGGGGGGCAATCAGCCCCAGCATTTT
CDR3: CASTSRRGGNQPQHF

V: TRBV12-3/TRBV12-4
J: TRBJ1-1
D: .
size: few
DNA: TGTGCCAGCAGTATGGGGGGGAGTAAAGCTTTCTTT
CDR3: CASSMGGSKAFF

V: TRBV9
J: TRBJ1-5
D: .
size: .
DNA: TGTGCCAGCAGCGTAGGTAGGGACCAGCCCCAGCATTTT
CDR3: CASSVGRDQPQHF

V: TRBV23-1
J: TRBJ1-2
D: .
size: few
DNA: TGCGCCAGCAGTCACCCCGTCCAGGGCGGGTTTGATGGCTACACCTTC
CDR3: CASSHPVQGGFDGYTF

V: TRBV18
J: TRBJ2-7
D: .
size: large
DNA: TGTGCCAGCTCAACTGGGACAAACTACGAGCAGTACTTC
CDR3: CASSTGTNYEQYF

V: TRBV6-5
J: TRBJ1-2
D: .
size: large
DNA: TGTGCCAGCAGTTGGTCACAGGGAGAGAACGGCTACACCTTC
CDR3: CASSWSQGENGYTF

V: TRBV6-5
J: TRBJ1-2
D: .
size: few
DNA: TGTGCCAGCAGTTACTCGGCAGGGGAAGCTGGCTACACCTTC
CDR3: CASSYSAGEAGYTF

V: TRBV20-1
J: TRBJ1-5
D: .
size: .
DNA: TGCAGTGCTAAGGCGGCGCCATATAGCAATCAGCCCCAGCATTTT
CDR3: CSAKAAPYSNQPQHF

V: TRBV6-5
J: TRBJ1-1
D: .
size: few
DNA: TGTGCCAGCAGTTATCGGAACAGTGTTGGTGAAGCTTTCTTT
CDR3: CASSYRNSVGEAFF

V: TRBV20-1
J: TRBJ1-2
D: .
size: .
DNA: TGCAGTGCTTGGGACCCAGCTAACTATGGCTACACCTTC
CDR3: CSAWDPANYGYTF

V: TRBV7-8
J: TRBJ1-1
D: .
size: .
DNA: TGTGCCAGCAGCTTAGCGCTGGAGGGTGTGAACACTGAAGCTTTCTTT
CDR3: CASSLALEGVNTEAFF

V: TRBV30
J: TRBJ1-2
D: .
size: .
DNA: TGTGCCTGGGGGGAGGGACTTACCTCCTATGGCTACACCTTC
CDR3: CAWGEGLTSYGYTF

V: TRBV12-3/TRBV12-4
J: TRBJ2-7
D: .
size: .
DNA: TGTGCCAGCAGTTATTCAGATATTCGCCACGAGCAGTACTTC
CDR3: CASSYSDIRHEQYF

V: TRBV7-9
J: TRBJ2-5
D: .
size: few
DNA: TGTGCCAGCAGCTACAATAGGGAGACCCAGTACTTC
CDR3: CASSYNRETQYF

V: TRBV20-1
J: TRBJ1-5
D: .
size: few
DNA: TGCAGTGCTAGGGGGAGAGGGGGGTCATTGCAGCCCCAGCATTTT
CDR3: CSARGRGGSLQPQHF

V: TRBV9
J: TRBJ2-7
D: .
size: .
DNA: TGTGCCAGCAGTCAGGAGGGGGAGCAGTACTTC
CDR3: CASSQEGEQYF

V: TRBV7-4
J: TRBJ1-2
D: .
size: .
DNA: TGTGCCAGCAGCGCTATGGGGGCGCTTGACTATGGCTACACCTTC
CDR3: CASSAMGALDYGYTF

V: TRBV20-1
J: TRBJ1-1
D: .
size: .
DNA: TGCAGTGCTAGTCGGGACACTGAAGCTTTCTTT
CDR3: CSASRDTEAFF

V: TRBV20-1
J: TRBJ2-2
D: TRBD2
size: few
DNA: TGCAGTGCTTCTAGCGGGGGGAACACCGGGGAGCTGTTTTTT
CDR3: CSASSGGNTGELFF

V: TRBV19
J: TRBJ1-5
D: .
size: .
DNA: TGTGCCAGTAGTCCCGATCGCTATCAGCCCCAGCATTTT
CDR3: CASSPDRYQPQHF

V: TRBV7-9
J: TRBJ1-5
D: TRBD1
size: .
DNA: TGCGCCAGCAGCTTGGGGACAGGGGGAATCAATCAGCCCCAGCATTTT
CDR3: CASSLGTGGINQPQHF

V: TRBV19
J: TRBJ2-6
D: .
size: once
DNA: TGTGCCTCCAGGGTAGGTGGGGCCAACGTCCTGACTTTC
CDR3: CASRVGGANVLTF

V: TRBV6-5
J: TRBJ1-3
D: .
size: .
DNA: TGTGCCAGCAGTTCCGGGACACTTAGCTCTGGAAACACCATATATTTT
CDR3: CASSSGTLSSGNTIYF

V: TRBV5-1
J: TRBJ2-5
D: .
size: few
DNA: TGCGCCAGCAGCCCTCCTAACTCCCAAGAGACCCAGTACTTC
CDR3: CASSPPNSQETQYF

V: TRBV19
J: TRBJ1-2
D: .
size: few
DNA: TGTGCCAGTAGTATGACCACTACCGCCTATGGCTACACCTTC
CDR3: CASSMTTTAYGYTF

V: TRBV20-1
J: TRBJ1-4
D: .
size: .
DNA: TGCAGTGCTTCCGGGGCAACTAATGAAAAACTGTTTTTT
CDR3: CSASGATNEKLFF